Listed below are T cell receptor beta chains from one sample, sequenced in a study of OX40 agonist ivuxolimab in advanced cancers. Measured with immunoSEQ multiplex PCR; TCRdb has only the in-frame clones, and not every one. The repertoire consists of about 62,000 clones, with less than 85% occurring once and the leading ten covering about a tenth. The source material was CD4+ or CD8+ T cells sorted from blood, sampled in a trial of the OX40 agonist ivuxolimab. The receptors shown here come from an adult with an advanced solid tumor such as melanoma, head and neck, liver or kidney cancer. CDR3s include the opening cysteine and the closing phenylalanine or tryptophan. Each record gives: V gene, CDR3 protein.

>TRBV7-3
CASSLRPGPEAGYTF
>TRBV29-1
CSVEGRGGADTEAFF
>TRBV19
CASSSSGVSTDTQYF
>TRBV7-3
CASSWTGTGELFF
>TRBV6-1
CASSEALGQGSLAKNIQYF
>TRBV27
CASSLVGQSRTDTQYF
>TRBV11-2
CASSLSQGQEQYF
>TRBV19
CASSIPDTEAFF
>TRBV5-1
CASSLGQLPYEQYF
>TRBV29-1
CSDRMPDGYTF
>TRBV14
CASQLSTYNEQFF
>TRBV14
CASSQEWTNEQYF
>TRBV6-5
CASSWGNTIYF
>TRBV15
CATSGNTGELFF
>TRBV7-9
CASSLEGTGGETQYF
>TRBV10-3
CAISDPGQGRAEAFF
>TRBV9
CASSVAGGFSYEQYF
>TRBV6-5
CASSYARVSGYTF
>TRBV6-5
CASSSGTFSSPLHF
>TRBV2
CASSGDPSSGRSTDTQYF
>TRBV7-9
CASSATQGPRGYTF
>TRBV5-5
CASSPAGTRGYEQYF
>TRBV13
CASSPQGVRVGPQYF
>TRBV30
CAWNVGSGYGYTF
>TRBV5-6
CASSLAWSTAEEQYF
>TRBV5-6
CASSLVPGVNTEAFF
>TRBV7-3
CASSPSLSTDAPGELFF
>TRBV27
CASSFRADSGNTIYF
>TRBV21-1
CASSKAPGQERDTEQFF
>TRBV7-8
CASSFRQYEGGYTF
>TRBV30
CACSSGTGTDTQYF
>TRBV6-5
CASSYSAGEQYF
>TRBV7-9
CASSPSYEQYF
>TRBV4-2
CASSQAPGALSGNTIYF
>TRBV19
CASSSGVGYGYTF
>TRBV27
CASTRGSGSYEQYF
>TRBV7-3
CASSFGGGSPLHF
>TRBV6-6
CASGQGRLEQYF
>TRBV10-3
CAISLLEHNEQFF
>TRBV28
CASSRRRNYGYTF
>TRBV9
CASSEGTSEQFF
>TRBV19
CASSIGNQPQHF
>TRBV7-9
CASSTDLAGGTDTQYF
>TRBV29-1
CSVGQVNTEAFF
>TRBV4-3
CASSQFSTDTQYF
>TRBV4-1
CASSRSGRDVDIQYF
>TRBV28
CASSPPGQSNQPQHF
>TRBV28
CASSSGGGGGSDTEAFF
>TRBV14
CASSGQAFSGNTIYF